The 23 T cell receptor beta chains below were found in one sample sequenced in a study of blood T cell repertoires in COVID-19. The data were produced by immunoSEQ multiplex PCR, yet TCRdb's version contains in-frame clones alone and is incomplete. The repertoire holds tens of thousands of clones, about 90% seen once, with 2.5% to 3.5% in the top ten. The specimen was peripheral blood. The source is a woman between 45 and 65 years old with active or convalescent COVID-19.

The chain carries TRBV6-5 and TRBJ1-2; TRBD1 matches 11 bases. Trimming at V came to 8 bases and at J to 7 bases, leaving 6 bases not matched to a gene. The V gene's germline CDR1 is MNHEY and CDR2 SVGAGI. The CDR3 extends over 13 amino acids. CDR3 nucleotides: TGTGCCAGCGGCGGACAGGGGGCTCTTGGCTACACCTTC. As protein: CASGGQGALGYTF.

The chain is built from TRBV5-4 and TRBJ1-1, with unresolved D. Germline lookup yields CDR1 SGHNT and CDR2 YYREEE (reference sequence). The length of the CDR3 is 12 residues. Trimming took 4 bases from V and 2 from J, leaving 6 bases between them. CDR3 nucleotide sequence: TGTGCCAGCAGCGGGCTCAACACTGAAGCTTTCTTT. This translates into CASSGLNTEAFF.

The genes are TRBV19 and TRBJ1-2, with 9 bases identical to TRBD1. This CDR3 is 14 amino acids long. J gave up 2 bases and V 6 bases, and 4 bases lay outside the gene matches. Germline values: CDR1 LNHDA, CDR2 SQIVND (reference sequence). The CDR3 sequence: CASSQQGANYGYTF. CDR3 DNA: TGTGCCAGTAGCCAACAGGGGGCCAACTATGGCTACACCTTC.

Written as DNA, the CDR3 is TGCGCCAGCAGCCAAGAGGACAGGGGGATTGAAGCTTTCTTT. Its translation: CASSQEDRGIEAFF. The chain carries TRBV4-3 and TRBJ1-1; 10 bases are a match to TRBD1. This CDR3 has 14 residues. Per the germline V gene, CDR1 is LGHNA and CDR2 is YSLEER. V lost 0 bases, J lost 7 bases, and 2 bases stayed unmatched.

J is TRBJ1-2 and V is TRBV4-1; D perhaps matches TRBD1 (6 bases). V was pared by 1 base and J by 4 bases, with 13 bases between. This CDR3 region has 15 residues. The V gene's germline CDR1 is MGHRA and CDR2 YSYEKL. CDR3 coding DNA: TGCGCCAGCAGCCAAGGGACAGCGGTGGTCTATGGCTACACCTTC. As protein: CASSQGTAVVYGYTF.

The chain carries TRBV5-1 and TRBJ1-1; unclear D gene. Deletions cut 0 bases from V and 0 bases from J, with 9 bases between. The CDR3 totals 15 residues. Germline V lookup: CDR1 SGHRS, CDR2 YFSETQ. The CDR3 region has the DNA TGCGCCAGCAGCTTGGCAGAGGGTATGAACACTGAAGCTTTCTTT. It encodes CASSLAEGMNTEAFF.

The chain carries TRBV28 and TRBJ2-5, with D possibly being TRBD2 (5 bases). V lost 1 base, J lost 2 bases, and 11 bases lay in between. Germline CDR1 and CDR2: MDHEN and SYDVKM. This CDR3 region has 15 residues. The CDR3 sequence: CASSLLGGPQETQYF. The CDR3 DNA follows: TGTGCCAGCAGTTTATTGGGCGGGCCACAAGAGACCCAGTACTTC.

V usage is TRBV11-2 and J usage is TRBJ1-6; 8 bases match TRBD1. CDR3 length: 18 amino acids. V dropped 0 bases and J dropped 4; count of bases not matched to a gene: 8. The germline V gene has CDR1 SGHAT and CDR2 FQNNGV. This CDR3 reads CASSLDSHRGFYNSPLHF. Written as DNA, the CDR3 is TGTGCCAGCAGCTTAGATTCCCACAGGGGGTTTTATAATTCACCCCTCCACTTT.

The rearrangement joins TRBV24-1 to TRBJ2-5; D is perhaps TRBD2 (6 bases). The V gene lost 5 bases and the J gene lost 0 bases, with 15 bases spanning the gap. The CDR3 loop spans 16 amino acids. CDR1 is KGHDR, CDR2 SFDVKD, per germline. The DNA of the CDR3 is TGTGCCACCAGTGGGGAGGTCGGCGGGGACCAAGAGACCCAGTACTTC. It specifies CATSGEVGGDQETQYF.

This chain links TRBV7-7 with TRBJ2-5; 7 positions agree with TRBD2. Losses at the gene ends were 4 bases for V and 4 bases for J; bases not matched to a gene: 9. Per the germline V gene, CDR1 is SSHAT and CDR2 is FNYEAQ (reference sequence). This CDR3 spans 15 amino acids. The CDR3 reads CASSSGSGGRETQYF. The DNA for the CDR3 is TGTGCCAGCAGCTCAGGGTCGGGGGGAAGAGAGACCCAGTACTTC.

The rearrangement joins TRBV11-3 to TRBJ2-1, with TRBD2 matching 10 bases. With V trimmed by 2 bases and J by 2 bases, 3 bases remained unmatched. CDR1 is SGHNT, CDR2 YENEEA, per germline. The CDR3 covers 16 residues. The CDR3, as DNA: TGTGCCAGCAGCTTAAGCGGGGGGGCCCCCTACAATGAGCAGTTCTTC. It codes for CASSLSGGAPYNEQFF.

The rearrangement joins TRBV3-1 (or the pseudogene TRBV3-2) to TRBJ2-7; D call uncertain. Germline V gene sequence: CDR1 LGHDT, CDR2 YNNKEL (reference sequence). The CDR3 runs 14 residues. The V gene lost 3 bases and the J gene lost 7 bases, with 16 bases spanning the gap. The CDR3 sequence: CASSHEVFGWEQYF. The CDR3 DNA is TGTGCCAGCAGCCACGAGGTATTCGGGTGGGAGCAGTACTTC.

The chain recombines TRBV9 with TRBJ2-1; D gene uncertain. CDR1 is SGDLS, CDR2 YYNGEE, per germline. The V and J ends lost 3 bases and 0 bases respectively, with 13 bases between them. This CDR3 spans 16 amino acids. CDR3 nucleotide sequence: TGTGCCAGCAGCGAGAACACAGTGAGCTCCTACAATGAGCAGTTCTTC. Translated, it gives CASSENTVSSYNEQFF.

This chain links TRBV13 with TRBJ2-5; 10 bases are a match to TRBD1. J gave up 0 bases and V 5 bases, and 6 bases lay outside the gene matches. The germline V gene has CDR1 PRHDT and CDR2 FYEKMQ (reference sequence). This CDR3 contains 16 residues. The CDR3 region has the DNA TGTGCCAGCAGCACACGGACAGGGGGGTACCAAGAGACCCAGTACTTC. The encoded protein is CASSTRTGGYQETQYF.

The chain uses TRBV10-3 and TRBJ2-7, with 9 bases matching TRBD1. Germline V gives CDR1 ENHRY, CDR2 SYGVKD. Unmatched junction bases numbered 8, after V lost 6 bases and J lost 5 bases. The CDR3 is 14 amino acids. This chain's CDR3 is CAISSGTGFNEQYF. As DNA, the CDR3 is TGTGCCATCAGCTCCGGGACAGGGTTCAACGAGCAGTACTTC.

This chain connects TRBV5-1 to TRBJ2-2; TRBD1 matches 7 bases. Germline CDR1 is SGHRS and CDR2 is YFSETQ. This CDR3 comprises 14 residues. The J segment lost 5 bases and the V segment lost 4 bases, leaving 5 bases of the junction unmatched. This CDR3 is CASSPTGETGELFF. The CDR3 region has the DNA TGCGCCAGCAGCCCTACAGGGGAAACCGGGGAGCTGTTTTTT.

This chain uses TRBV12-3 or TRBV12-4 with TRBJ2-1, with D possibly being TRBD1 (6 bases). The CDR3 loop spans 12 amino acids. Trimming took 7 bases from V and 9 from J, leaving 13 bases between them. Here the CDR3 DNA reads TGTGCCAGCAAAGGGACAATAAGTGAGCAGTTCTTC. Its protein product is CASKGTISEQFF.

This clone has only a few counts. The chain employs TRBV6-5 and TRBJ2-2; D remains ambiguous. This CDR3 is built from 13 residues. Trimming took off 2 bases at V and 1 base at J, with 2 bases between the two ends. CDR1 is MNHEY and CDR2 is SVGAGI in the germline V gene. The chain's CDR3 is CASSYQNTGELFF. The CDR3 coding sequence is TGTGCCAGCAGTTACCAGAACACCGGGGAGCTGTTTTTT.

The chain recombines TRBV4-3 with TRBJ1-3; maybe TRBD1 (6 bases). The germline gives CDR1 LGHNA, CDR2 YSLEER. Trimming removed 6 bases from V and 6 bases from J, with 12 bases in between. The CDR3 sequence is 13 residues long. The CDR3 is CASRGADLNTIYF. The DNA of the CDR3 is TGCGCCAGCAGGGGGGCGGACTTAAACACCATATATTTT.

The CDR3, as DNA: TGTGCCAGCAGATTGAGGGACAACTACGAGCAGTACTTC. Translation gives CASRLRDNYEQYF. The V call is TRBV13, the J call TRBJ2-7; D might be TRBD1 (6 bases). Germline V gene sequence: CDR1 PRHDT, CDR2 FYEKMQ (reference sequence). CDR3 length: 13 amino acids. V lost 6 bases to trimming and J lost 3 bases, with 12 bases between them.

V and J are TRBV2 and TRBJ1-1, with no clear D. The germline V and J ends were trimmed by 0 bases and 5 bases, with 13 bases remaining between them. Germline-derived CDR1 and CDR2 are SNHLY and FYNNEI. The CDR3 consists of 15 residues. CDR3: CASSEAVGGETEAFF. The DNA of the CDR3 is TGTGCCAGCAGTGAAGCGGTGGGAGGAGAAACTGAAGCTTTCTTT.

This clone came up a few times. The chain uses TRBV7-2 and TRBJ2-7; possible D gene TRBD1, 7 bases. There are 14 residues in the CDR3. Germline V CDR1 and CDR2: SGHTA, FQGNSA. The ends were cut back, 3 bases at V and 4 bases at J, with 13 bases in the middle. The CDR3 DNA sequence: TGTGCCAGCAGCTTTCAGGGGGGCAGGTACGAGCAGTACTTC. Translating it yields CASSFQGGRYEQYF.

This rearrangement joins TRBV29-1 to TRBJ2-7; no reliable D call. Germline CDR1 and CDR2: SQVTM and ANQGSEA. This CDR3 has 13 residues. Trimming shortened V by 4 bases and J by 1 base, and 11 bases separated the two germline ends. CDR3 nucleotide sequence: TGCAGCGTTGTATCGGCAGGATCCTACGAGCAGTACTTC. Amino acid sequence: CSVVSAGSYEQYF.